The present entry profiles one TCR beta chain with its context. The CDR3 sequence is 18 residues long. From germline, CDR1 is SGDLS and CDR2 YYNGEE. The V gene end was trimmed by 2 bases and the J gene end by 4 bases; junction bases not matched to a gene: 16. This record comes from a study of technical replicates of blood from a handful of donors. The repertoire was sequenced with immunoSEQ multiplex PCR; TCRdb's copy has only in-frame clones and lacks some. The sample yields about 80,000 clones, around 92% seen once. This sequence was found in a human donor in good health. The J gene is TRBJ2-7, the V gene TRBV9; the match to TRBD2 covers 9 bases. Sequencing was carried out using T cells isolated from PBMCs. The CDR3 DNA sequence: TGTGCCAGCAGCGTTGATGCGGGAGGGCCTGCCCCTTCATACGAGCAGTACTTC. It translates to CASSVDAGGPAPSYEQYF.